Presented here are 5 T cell receptor delta chains from one specimen sequenced in a study of γδ T cells in repeated Plasmodium falciparum infection. Vgamma9/Vdelta2+ and Vdelta2-negative gammadelta T cells were flow-sorted from PBMC for bulk sequencing. TCRdb ran CATT on the multiplex PCR reads. The repertoire holds around 50,000 delta-chain clones, with over 1.5% as singletons. The sample was gamma-delta T cells from blood. These TCRs come from a pool of human donors (malaria-infected and uninfected, not separated).

In regard to this clone: TCRdb has a much larger clone's protein, which differs at residue 10 from the translation of this DNA, likely because of a read error; what is shown is the protein translated from the DNA. V usage is TRDV1 and J usage is TRDJ1; D may be TRDD2 or TRDD3 (6 bases each). TCRdb lists no J gene, so it was determined here by aligning the DNA to germline. The germline V and J ends were trimmed by 5 bases and 0 bases, with 37 bases remaining between them. The germline CDR1 and CDR2 sequences are TSWWSYY and QGS. The CDR3 covers 23 residues. CDR3 loop: CALGSCAPTLWDWGPPYTDKLIF. In DNA, the CDR3 is TGTGCTCTTGGGTCCTGTGCTCCTACTCTTTGGGATTGGGGGCCACCCTACACCGATAAACTCATCTTT.

This clone was seen repeatedly, ten times or more. The V call is TRDV1, the J call TRDJ1; 12 positions agree with TRDD3. TCRdb does not report a J gene; here it was assigned by matching the DNA to germline references. The ends lost 2 bases at V and 2 bases at J; junction bases unmatched: 12. Germline V gives CDR1 TSWWSYY, CDR2 QGS. This CDR3 has 19 amino acids. CDR3 sequence reads: CALGETTRYWGIPTDKLIF. The CDR3 bases are TGTGCTCTTGGGGAAACTACCCGCTACTGGGGGATACCAACCGATAAACTCATCTTT.

This clone was recorded a few times. One base separates it from a far larger clone, so it is likely a read error. Additional DNA sequences in this sample encode the identical CDR3. The chain combines TRDV1 with TRDJ1; 13 nucleotides match TRDD3. The J gene, missing from TCRdb, was assigned here through DNA to germline matching. Per the germline V gene, CDR1 is TSWWSYY and CDR2 is QGS. The length of the CDR3 is 24 residues. CDR3 sequence: CALGAFHPILGDTSSPIYTDKLIF. For the CDR3, the DNA is TGTGCCCTTGGGGCCTTCCATCCCATACTGGGGGATACGTCTTCCCCAATTTACACCGATAAACTCATCTTT.

The table lists this clone with many counts. Just one base apart from a much larger clone, this may be a read error. Within the sample, other DNA sequences also encode this same CDR3. This sequence joins TRDV1 and TRDJ1, with 11 positions matching TRDD3. Germline CDR1 reads TSWWSYY; CDR2 reads QGS. The CDR3 runs 22 residues. Trimming cost V 1 base and J 0 bases; bases outside gene matches: 19. CDR3 in amino acids: CALGEPSYGLLGDICYTDKLIF. The CDR3 DNA is TGTGCTCTTGGGGAACCTTCCTACGGTCTACTGGGGGATATTTGTTACACCGATAAACTCATCTTT.

Concerning this clone: The TCRdb protein comes from a much larger clone and disagrees with this DNA's translation at residue 8, likely due to a read error; the protein given here is derived from the DNA. The CDR3 loop reads CALGELGLKGLGDKLIF. The CDR3 bases are TGTGCTCTTGGGGAACTGGGTCTTAAGGGCTTAGGTGATAAACTCATCTTT. The rearrangement joins TRDV1 to TRDJ1; D not certain. The germline CDR1 and CDR2 sequences are TSWWSYY and QGS. Trimming took off 0 bases at V and 5 bases at J, with 19 bases between the two ends. The CDR3 covers 17 residues.